This T cell receptor (beta chain) was sequenced in a study of blood T cell repertoires in COVID-19. Study-level background: Both acute and convalescent COVID-19 samples were obtained from the United States, Italy and Spain. PBMCs, B-cell-depleted T cells, or T cells provided the cDNA or gDNA that made up the material.

The cohort comprised adults aged 18 to 89 years residing in 20 to 30 US areas. Self-reported history from a screening survey and questionnaire set each donor's cohort. TCRdb's copy holds only in-frame clones and misses some; the assay was immunoSEQ multiplex PCR. The sample holds approximately 250,000 clones, around nine tenths seen once. Germline-derived CDR1 and CDR2 are SGHDN and FVKESK. The CDR3 spans 11 residues. Trimming left V 8 bases short and J 9 bases short, with 11 bases between. This receptor was obtained from a woman in her 30s who had recovered from COVID-19. The sample was PBMCs or T cells enriched from blood (not recorded which). This chain uses TRBV14 with TRBJ2-1, with D tentatively TRBD1 (6 bases). The DNA of the CDR3 is TGTGCCAGCTCATACAGGGTTGAGCAGTTCTTC. Translated, it gives CASSYRVEQFF. Based on the CDR3 plus reference TRBV14 and TRBJ2-1, the full variable domain is EAGVTQFPSHSVIEKGQTVTLRCDPISGHDNLYWYRRVMGKEIKFLLHFVKESKQDESGMPNNRFLAERTGGTYSTLKVQPAELEDSGVYFCASSYRVEQFFGPGTRLTVL.